Following are 11 T cell receptor beta chains from one sample sequenced in a study of blood T cells in healthy people across ages (dated by TCRdb to between 2014 and 2017). The library was produced with 5' RACE. Sequencing instrument: Illumina HiSeq 2500. A second PCR of roughly 6 to 11 cycles was run with a J-beta primer mix and a sample-barcoded 5' primer. The raw public data were reprocessed by TCRdb itself: fastp quality trimming at Q25, MiXCR clonotype calling, in-frame beta chains only. Rows with a matching CDR3 protein are joined into one entry that keeps the most common DNA and genes. The table for this sample lists about 1.8 million distinct CDR3 sequences; about 50% of them were counted only once. Of the sample, approximately 2.1% is held by the ten largest clones. Sequencing was performed on blood. The receptors shown here come from a woman aged 40 to 50 in good health.

This clonotype was seen only a few times. The chain uses TRBV4-2 and TRBJ1-2; D not certain. Germline CDR1 LGHNA, CDR2 YNFKEQ. V was trimmed by 0 bases and J by 6 bases, leaving 8 bases between them. The CDR3 length is 13 residues. The CDR3 protein is CASSQDPADGYTF. The CDR3 DNA reads as TGTGCCAGCAGCCAAGATCCCGCCGATGGCTACACCTTC.

The chain has TRBV19 and TRBJ2-7, with 13 bases matching TRBD2. J gave up 1 base and V 1 base, and 10 bases lay outside the gene matches. This CDR3 comprises 19 residues. Germline V gene data show CDR1 as LNHDA and CDR2 as SQIVND (reference sequence). CDR3 sequence reads: CASSIGRTSGGRASYEQYF. CDR3 DNA: TGTGCCAGTAGTATAGGCCGGACTAGCGGGGGCCGCGCTTCCTACGAGCAGTACTTC.

This sequence joins TRBV7-8 and TRBJ2-3; D possibly matches TRBD1 or TRBD2 (6 bases each). In germline, CDR1 is SGHVS, CDR2 FQNEAQ. The CDR3 is made up of 15 amino acids. V was clipped by 5 bases and J by 1 base, with 13 bases between them. The CDR3 DNA is TGTGCCAGCAGCCCGGGGGACATGCGCACAGATACGCAGTATTTT. This translates into CASSPGDMRTDTQYF.

This clonotype was seen more than once but under ten times. This sequence joins TRBV11-2 and TRBJ2-5; perhaps TRBD2 as D (6 bases). Germline V CDR1 and CDR2: SGHAT, FQNNGV. The CDR3 sequence is 15 residues long. V dropped 5 bases and J dropped 1 base, with 14 bases sitting between them. The DNA for the CDR3 is TGTGCCAGCAGCGCCCGGCTGGGGGGCCAAGAGACCCAGTACTTC. It yields the protein CASSARLGGQETQYF.

This clonotype appeared many times. The chain combines TRBV5-1 with TRBJ2-5; TRBD2 aligns across 7 bases. The germline V gene has CDR1 SGHRS and CDR2 YFSETQ. CDR3 length: 15 amino acids. The J segment lost 0 bases and the V segment lost 1 base, leaving 3 bases of the junction unmatched. The CDR3 is CASSLTGRNQETQYF. CDR3 coding DNA: TGCGCCAGCAGCTTGACCGGGAGGAACCAAGAGACCCAGTACTTC.

This clonotype was found a few times. The gene calls are TRBV20-1 and TRBJ1-2; D perhaps matches TRBD1 (6 bases). Germline loops: CDR1 DFQATT, CDR2 SNEGSKA (reference sequence). Trimming left V 6 bases short and J 2 bases short, with 19 bases between. This CDR3 is 15 amino acids long. CDR3 nucleotide sequence: TGCAGTGCGTCCGGACAGAATACACGGAACTATGGCTACACCTTC. The encoded protein is CSASGQNTRNYGYTF.

The chain joins TRBV6-2 or TRBV6-3 to TRBJ1-5, with D tentatively TRBD1 (5 bases). Deletions cut 8 bases from V and 6 bases from J, with 20 bases between. CDR1 is MNHEY, CDR2 SVGEGT, per germline. The CDR3 loop spans 15 amino acids. This CDR3 reads CASRLFGGLAQPQHF. CDR3 in DNA: TGTGCCAGCCGTCTCTTCGGGGGGTTGGCTCAGCCCCAGCATTTT.

This clonotype has a handful of counts. The rearrangement uses TRBV10-3 and TRBJ2-5; D is ambiguous. Deletions cut 8 bases from V and 3 bases from J, with 13 bases between. This CDR3 has 13 residues. Germline lookup yields CDR1 ENHRY and CDR2 SYGVKD. The CDR3 here is CAISPAGEETQYF. CDR3 coding DNA: TGTGCCATCTCACCCGCTGGCGAAGAGACCCAGTACTTC.

The chain couples TRBV20-1 to TRBJ2-5; TRBD1 matches 10 bases. The CDR3 totals 14 residues. CDR1 is DFQATT, CDR2 SNEGSKA, per germline (reference sequence). The V segment lost 5 bases and the J segment 5 bases; nucleotides outside the gene matches: 8. CDR3 amino acids: CSALRQGALETQYF. Here the CDR3 DNA reads TGCAGTGCTTTAAGACAGGGGGCTTTGGAGACCCAGTACTTC.

This clonotype was counted between two and nine times. The chain employs TRBV27 and TRBJ2-7, with 10 bases matching TRBD1. Losses at the gene ends were 6 bases for V and 2 bases for J; bases not matched to a gene: 13. The CDR3 is made up of 17 amino acids. CDR1 MNHEY and CDR2 SMNVEV come from the germline V gene (reference sequence). The CDR3 loop is CASSGDRGQTQPYEQYF. Here the CDR3 DNA reads TGTGCCAGCAGCGGGGACAGGGGACAGACTCAGCCCTACGAGCAGTACTTC.

V usage is TRBV12-3 or TRBV12-4 and J usage is TRBJ1-2, with TRBD1 identical over 7 bases. Losses at the gene ends were 5 bases for V and 6 bases for J; bases not matched to a gene: 12. The CDR3 consists of 15 residues. The CDR3 is CASSPATGRLDGYTF. CDR3 in DNA: TGTGCCAGCAGTCCGGCGACAGGGAGGCTGGATGGCTACACCTTC.